This paragraph reports one TCR beta chain. The target antigen is unknown. V shed 5 bases and J 5 bases; nucleotides not matched to a gene: 7. The CDR3 runs 15 residues. From germline, CDR1 is SGHTA and CDR2 FQGNSA. The sample belongs to a study of blood T cells in healthy people across ages. General study points: The lack of PBMC sorting stopped any conclusive naive versus antigen-experienced comparison. There were more naive CD4+ cells and higher diversity in long-lived donors than in aged donors.

A second PCR, run for 7 to 11 cycles, used a sample-barcoded 5' primer plus a J-beta primer mix. Researchers report that each sample yielded at least 3 million CDR3-containing paired-end reads. TCRdb recomputed calls from the 5' RACE reads with MiXCR, one row per CDR3 protein. The sample lists 1.5 million to 2 million distinct CDR3 sequences, roughly two fifths seen once, with 23% in the top ten. The clonotype was recovered from a human donor in good health. This sequence joins TRBV7-2 and TRBJ1-5; TRBD1 aligns across 9 bases. Input material: blood. In nucleotides, the CDR3 is TGTGCCAGCAGCGAAATGGGACAGGGATATCAGCCCCAGCATTTT. It translates to CASSEMGQGYQPQHF.